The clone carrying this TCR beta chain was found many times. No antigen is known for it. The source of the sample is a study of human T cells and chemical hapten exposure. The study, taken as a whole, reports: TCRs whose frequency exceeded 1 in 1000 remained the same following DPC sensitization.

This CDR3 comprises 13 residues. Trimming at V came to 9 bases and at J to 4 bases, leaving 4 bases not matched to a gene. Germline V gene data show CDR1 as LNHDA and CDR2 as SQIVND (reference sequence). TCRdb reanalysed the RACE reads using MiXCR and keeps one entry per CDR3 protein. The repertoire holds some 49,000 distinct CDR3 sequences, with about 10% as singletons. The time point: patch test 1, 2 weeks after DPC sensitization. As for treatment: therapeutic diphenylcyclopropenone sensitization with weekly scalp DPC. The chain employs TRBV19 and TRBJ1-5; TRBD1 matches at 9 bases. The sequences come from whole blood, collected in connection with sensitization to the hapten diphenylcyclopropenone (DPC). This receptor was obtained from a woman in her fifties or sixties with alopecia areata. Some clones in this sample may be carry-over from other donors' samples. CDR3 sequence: CASVDRGNQPQHF. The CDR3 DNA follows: TGTGCCAGCGTAGACAGGGGGAATCAGCCCCAGCATTTT. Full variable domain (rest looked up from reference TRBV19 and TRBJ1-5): DGGITQSPKYLFRKEGQNVTLSCEQNLNHDAMYWYRQDPGQGLRLIYYSQIVNDFQKGDIAEGYSVSREKKESFPLTVTSAQKNPTAFYLCASVDRGNQPQHFGDGTRLSIL.